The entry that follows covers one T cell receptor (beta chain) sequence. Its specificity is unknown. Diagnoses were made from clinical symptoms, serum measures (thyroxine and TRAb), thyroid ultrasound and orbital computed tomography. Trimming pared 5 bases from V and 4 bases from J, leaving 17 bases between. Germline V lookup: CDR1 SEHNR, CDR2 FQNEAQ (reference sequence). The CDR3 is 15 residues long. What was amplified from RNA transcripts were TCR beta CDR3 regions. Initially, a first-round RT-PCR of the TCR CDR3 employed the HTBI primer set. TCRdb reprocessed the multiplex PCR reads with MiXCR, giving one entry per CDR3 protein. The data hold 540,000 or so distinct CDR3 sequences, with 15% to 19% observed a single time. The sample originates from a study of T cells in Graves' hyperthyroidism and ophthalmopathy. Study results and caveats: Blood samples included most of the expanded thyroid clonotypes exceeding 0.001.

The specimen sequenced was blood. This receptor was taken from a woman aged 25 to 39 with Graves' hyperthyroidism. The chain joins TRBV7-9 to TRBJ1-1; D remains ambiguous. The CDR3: CASSLEGGFGTEAFF. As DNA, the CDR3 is TGTGCCAGCAGCCTAGAGGGAGGGTTCGGCACTGAAGCTTTCTTT.